Shown below are 17 T cell receptor beta chains from a single sample sequenced in a study of early T cells in non-severe SARS-CoV-2 infection. MiXCR, applied by TCRdb to the 5' RACE reads, yields one record per CDR3 protein. Counted here are about 110,000 distinct CDR3 sequences, around 10% occurring once; the ten biggest clones make up around 8%. Material for sequencing was whole blood. These receptor sequences come from an adult who was a healthcare worker with PCR-confirmed SARS-CoV-2 infection or an uninfected control (not recorded which).

This clonotype was counted ten times or more. V usage is TRBV27 and J usage is TRBJ1-2, with D possibly being TRBD1 (6 bases). The CDR3 spans 11 residues. CDR1 MNHEY and CDR2 SMNVEV come from the germline V gene (reference sequence). Trimming took off 5 bases at V and 13 bases at J, with 14 bases between the two ends. DNA for the CDR3: TGTGCCAGCAGTAAAGGGGGGGTCTTCACCTTC. Translated: CASSKGGVFTF.

This clonotype came up many times. CDR3 region: CASSLSTRDTGELFF. DNA for the CDR3: TGCGCCAGCAGCTTGTCGACTAGGGACACCGGGGAGCTGTTTTTT. This rearrangement joins TRBV5-1 to TRBJ2-2, with a weak D call TRBD2 (6 bases). Per the germline V gene, CDR1 is SGHRS and CDR2 is YFSETQ. CDR3 length equals 15 residues. V was pared by 1 base and J by 3 bases, with 10 bases between.

This clonotype was seen many times. The chain employs TRBV5-1 and TRBJ2-3; D remains ambiguous. The CDR3 runs to 12 residues. V was shortened by 0 bases and J by 10 bases, with 9 bases between the two germline ends. In germline, CDR1 is SGHRS, CDR2 YFSETQ. The CDR3: CASSLEKSAQYF. The CDR3 DNA reads TGCGCCAGCAGCTTGGAGAAGAGTGCGCAGTATTTT.

This clonotype was seen ten or more times. V is TRBV20-1 and J is TRBJ2-5; D may be TRBD2 (6 bases). Germline V CDR1 and CDR2: DFQATT, SNEGSKA (reference sequence). The length of the CDR3 is 14 residues. V was pared by 0 bases and J by 4 bases, with 12 bases between. CDR3 amino acids: CSARDQTRGETQYF. In DNA, the CDR3 is TGCAGTGCTAGAGACCAGACTAGGGGAGAGACCCAGTACTTC.

In regard to this clonotype: A much larger clone differs from this one at a single base, so this may be a read error. The genes are TRBV7-8 and TRBJ2-3; weak D call: TRBD2 (5 bases). From germline, CDR1 is SGHVS and CDR2 FQNEAQ. The V end lost 1 base, the J end lost 4 bases, and 18 bases lay between the germline ends. The length of the CDR3 is 17 residues. CDR3 sequence (DNA): TGTGCCAGCAGCTTAGACAGCAGAACCTATAGCGCAGATACGCAGTATTTT. It specifies CASSLDSRTYSADTQYF.

This clonotype occurred a few times. This chain joins TRBV20-1 and TRBJ2-7; 7 bases are a match to TRBD2. The CDR3 has 19 amino acids. V dropped 0 bases and J dropped 3; count of bases not matched to a gene: 20. Germline CDR1 is DFQATT and CDR2 is SNEGSKA (reference sequence). The CDR3 here is CSARDLIPGLAGKNYEQYF. In DNA, the CDR3 is TGCAGTGCTAGAGATCTGATTCCCGGGTTAGCGGGCAAAAACTACGAGCAGTACTTC.

This clonotype was seen a handful of times. The CDR3 bases are TGTGCCAGCAGGGGACTAGCGGGGAACAATGAGCAGTTCTTC. It translates to CASRGLAGNNEQFF. The rearrangement links TRBV12-3 or TRBV12-4 to TRBJ2-1; 13 nucleotides agree with TRBD2. V shed 6 bases and J 5 bases; nucleotides not matched to a gene: 1. The CDR3 covers 14 residues.

The chain carries TRBV29-1 and TRBJ1-5; D not resolved. V was cut by 4 bases and J by 4 bases, with 11 bases left in between. The CDR3 sequence is 13 residues long. From germline, CDR1 is SQVTM and CDR2 ANQGSEA. CDR3 nucleotide sequence: TGCAGCGTTGTCCCGGACGGGAATCAGCCCCAGCATTTT. Translation: CSVVPDGNQPQHF.

This clonotype was observed many times. This chain uses TRBV4-1 with TRBJ2-7; 9 nucleotides agree with TRBD1. The ends lost 1 base at V and 3 bases at J; junction bases unmatched: 4. Germline V gives CDR1 MGHRA, CDR2 YSYEKL. The CDR3 runs to 15 residues. The CDR3 region has the DNA TGCGCCAGCAGCCAAGTACAGGGGGCCCTCTACGAGCAGTACTTC. Its translation is CASSQVQGALYEQYF.

The chain joins TRBV7-9 to TRBJ2-1; 8 positions match TRBD2. Germline V lookup: CDR1 SEHNR, CDR2 FQNEAQ (reference sequence). The CDR3 runs 14 residues. V lost 5 bases to trimming and J lost 10 bases; unmatched junction nucleotides: 10. The CDR3 DNA sequence: TGTGCCAGCAGCATATCGGGACTAGTTAACGAGCAGTTCTTC. Amino acids: CASSISGLVNEQFF.

The chain carries TRBV6-2 or TRBV6-3 and TRBJ2-5, with TRBD2 matching over 8 bases. The CDR3 has 17 amino acids. After removal of 4 bases from V and 7 bases from J, the junction contained 17 bases not matched to a gene. Per germline, CDR1 MNHEY and CDR2 SVGEGT. Here the CDR3 reads CASSLSAGASGSGTQYF. The CDR3 DNA sequence: TGTGCCAGCAGTTTGTCAGCCGGAGCTAGCGGGTCCGGGACCCAGTACTTC.

This clonotype has a count of ten or more. The rearrangement uses TRBV4-1 and TRBJ2-3; 14 bases agree with TRBD2. This CDR3 comprises 17 residues. Germline V lookup: CDR1 MGHRA, CDR2 YSYEKL. With 6 bases clipped from V and 4 bases from J, the junction kept 9 bases outside the gene matches. The CDR3 DNA is TGCGCCAGCAGTCATATCGGACTAGCGGGAGGCGCAGATACGCAGTATTTT. As protein: CASSHIGLAGGADTQYF.

This clonotype was recorded many times. V and J are TRBV7-2 and TRBJ2-7, with D unclear. The germline V and J ends were trimmed by 5 bases and 3 bases, with 11 bases remaining between them. The CDR3 covers 13 residues. Germline CDR1 SGHTA, CDR2 FQGNSA. Here the CDR3 DNA reads TGTGCCAGCAGCCTTAGTCTAGTCTACGAGCAGTACTTC. Translation gives CASSLSLVYEQYF.

The sample holds many counts of this clonotype. The chain has TRBV29-1 and TRBJ2-1; weak D call: TRBD2 (5 bases). CDR3 length: 13 residues. Looked up from germline, CDR1 is SQVTM and CDR2 is ANQGSEA. V was cut by 4 bases and J by 2 bases, with 9 bases left in between. The CDR3 is CSVGTFTYNEQFF. The CDR3 DNA reads as TGCAGCGTTGGGACTTTCACCTACAATGAGCAGTTCTTC.

This clonotype was observed a handful of times. The chain recombines TRBV24-1 with TRBJ2-1; the D call may be TRBD1 or TRBD2 (5 bases each). Germline-derived CDR1 and CDR2 are KGHDR and SFDVKD. Between the trimmed V and J ends, which lost 0 bases and 0 bases, there was a span of 8 bases. There are 16 residues in the CDR3. In DNA, the CDR3 is TGTGCCACCAGTGATTTGGGGGGATCCTCCTACAATGAGCAGTTCTTC. Protein: CATSDLGGSSYNEQFF.

This clonotype has a handful of counts. V usage is TRBV12-3 or TRBV12-4 and J usage is TRBJ2-2; 12 nucleotides match TRBD2. The V gene end was trimmed by 3 bases and the J gene end by 6 bases; junction bases not matched to a gene: 5. The CDR3 covers 16 residues. DNA of the CDR3: TGTGCCAGCAGTTTCCCGACTAGCGGGAGTTCCGGGGAGCTGTTTTTT. Protein sequence: CASSFPTSGSSGELFF.

Ten or more counts support this clonotype. The genes are TRBV5-6 and TRBJ1-1; D is unclear. Trimming took off 2 bases at V and 0 bases at J, with 8 bases between the two ends. CDR3 length equals 14 residues. The germline CDR1 and CDR2 sequences are SGHDT and YYEEEE. CDR3 sequence: CASSLRTVNTEAFF. CDR3 sequence (DNA): TGTGCCAGCAGCTTACGGACGGTGAACACTGAAGCTTTCTTT.